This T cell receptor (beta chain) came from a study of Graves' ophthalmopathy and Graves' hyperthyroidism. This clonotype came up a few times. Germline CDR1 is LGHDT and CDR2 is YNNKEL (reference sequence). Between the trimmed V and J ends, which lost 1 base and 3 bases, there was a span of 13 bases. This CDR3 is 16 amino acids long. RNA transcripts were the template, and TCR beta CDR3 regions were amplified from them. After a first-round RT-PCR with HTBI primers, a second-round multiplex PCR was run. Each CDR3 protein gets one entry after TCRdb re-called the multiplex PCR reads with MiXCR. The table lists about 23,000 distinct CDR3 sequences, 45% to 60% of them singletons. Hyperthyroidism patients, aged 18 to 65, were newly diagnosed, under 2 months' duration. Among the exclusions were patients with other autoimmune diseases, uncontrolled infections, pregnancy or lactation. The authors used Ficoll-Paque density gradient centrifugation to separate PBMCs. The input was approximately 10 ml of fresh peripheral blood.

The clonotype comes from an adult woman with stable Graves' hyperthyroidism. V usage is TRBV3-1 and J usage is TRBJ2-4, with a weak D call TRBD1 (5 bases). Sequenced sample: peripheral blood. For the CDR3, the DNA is TGTGCCAGCAGCCAAGCAGGGTATTCGGACAAAAACATTCAGTACTTC. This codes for CASSQAGYSDKNIQYF.